This entry is about one TCR beta chain. This record belongs to a study of blood T cell repertoires in COVID-19. Overall study context: Whether acute or convalescent, the COVID-19 samples came from the United States, Italy and Spain. In each case, the material was cDNA or gDNA derived from T cells, B-cell-depleted T cells, or PBMCs.

V was trimmed by 5 bases and J by 6 bases, leaving 16 bases between them. Germline CDR1 is SGHVS and CDR2 is FQNEAQ. The CDR3 has 14 amino acids. In the original processing: Estimation of nucleated cell counts was performed using reference gene primer amplification. Here immunoSEQ multiplex PCR was the method, and the copy in TCRdb shows in-frame clones only, minus some. V and J calls and clone size follow that table, whereas D and trimming were derived from the DNA. Of more than 250,000 clones in the sample, roughly 84% were seen once. The sample comprised peripheral blood. The chain has TRBV7-8 and TRBJ1-2, with D possibly TRBD1 on 6 matching bases. This clonotype was obtained from a middle-aged man with active or convalescent COVID-19. CDR3 sequence: CASSTYRVVDGYTF. The CDR3 DNA follows: TGTGCCAGCAGCACGTACAGGGTAGTGGATGGCTACACCTTC.